This passage covers 20 T cell receptor beta chains from one sample sequenced in a study of T-cell memory formation after mild COVID-19. TCRdb re-derived calls from the 5' RACE reads in MiXCR, one entry per CDR3 protein. In the table there are fewer than 400,000 distinct CDR3 sequences, roughly 13% of which are singletons. Sequenced material: PBMCs or a T cell subset sorted from them (not recorded which). Every receptor here comes from a man younger than 35 who had mild COVID-19 (a few samples of this study predate the infection). Cell type and time point are not known.

This clonotype was picked up a small number of times. The chain uses TRBV6-2 or TRBV6-3 and TRBJ1-4, with 10 bases identical to TRBD1. J gave up 7 bases and V 7 bases, and 9 bases lay outside the gene matches. The CDR3 is made up of 15 amino acids. Germline V gives CDR1 MNHEY, CDR2 SVGEGT. The CDR3 spells CASNDRQGAGEKLFF. Here the CDR3 DNA reads TGTGCCAGCAACGATCGACAGGGGGCAGGTGAAAAACTGTTTTTT.

This clonotype was picked up a small number of times. The rearrangement links TRBV5-1 to TRBJ2-5; D call uncertain. Trimming stripped 6 bases from V and 4 bases from J, with 16 bases between. The germline V gene has CDR1 SGHRS and CDR2 YFSETQ. The CDR3 contains 14 residues. The CDR3 here is CASTPPQASETQYF. The CDR3, as DNA: TGCGCCAGCACCCCCCCCCAGGCCTCAGAGACCCAGTACTTC.

This rearrangement joins TRBV27 to TRBJ2-1, with 10 nucleotides matching TRBD2. Germline V lookup: CDR1 MNHEY, CDR2 SMNVEV (reference sequence). V gave up 4 bases and J gave up 3 bases; unmatched junction bases: 6. The CDR3 is made up of 16 amino acids. The CDR3 nucleotides read TGTGCCAGCAGTTCGGTAGCGGGAGGCGTCTACAATGAGCAGTTCTTC. The encoded protein is CASSSVAGGVYNEQFF.

This sequence joins TRBV7-9 and TRBJ1-2; D is unclear. Germline assignment: CDR1 SEHNR and CDR2 FQNEAQ (reference sequence). V dropped 5 bases and J dropped 2 bases, with 15 bases sitting between them. CDR3 size: 15 residues. The CDR3, as DNA: TGTGCCAGCAGCCCCGGGCCCCTTTGGAACTATGGCTACACCTTC. Translation: CASSPGPLWNYGYTF.

This chain connects TRBV9 to TRBJ2-1, with TRBD2 matching over 7 bases. Trimming took 7 bases from V and 8 from J; bases not matched to a gene: 15. The CDR3 has 15 residues. Looked up from germline, CDR1 is SGDLS and CDR2 is YYNGEE. The CDR3 reads CASQSHTGGVYEQFF. The CDR3 DNA reads as TGTGCCAGCCAATCCCACACGGGGGGTGTCTATGAGCAGTTCTTC.

This chain connects TRBV28 to TRBJ2-7, with 7 positions matching TRBD1. The germline CDR1 and CDR2 sequences are MDHEN and SYDVKM. CDR3 size: 14 residues. This chain's CDR3 is CASSTTGQSSEQYV. CDR3 coding DNA: TGTGCCAGCAGTACCACGGGACAGTCCTCCGAGCAGTACGTC.

This chain uses TRBV20-1 with TRBJ1-6; maybe TRBD1 (5 bases). Trimming pared 1 base from V and 9 bases from J, leaving 16 bases between. This CDR3 is built from 15 residues. CDR1 DFQATT and CDR2 SNEGSKA come from the germline V gene (reference sequence). In DNA form, the CDR3 reads TGCAGTGCTAGAGGAAGTCAGGGTACGGTTTCACCCCTCCACTTT. It translates to CSARGSQGTVSPLHF.

This clonotype was seen a few times. The rearrangement links TRBV29-1 to TRBJ2-7, with D tentatively TRBD1 (6 bases). V was pared by 3 bases and J by 5 bases, with 11 bases between. There are 12 residues in the CDR3. Germline CDR1 and CDR2: SQVTM and ANQGSEA. CDR3 sequence: CSVDLGADEQYF. The DNA of the CDR3 is TGCAGCGTTGACTTGGGGGCCGACGAGCAGTACTTC.

This clonotype was counted a few times. The chain couples TRBV21-1 to TRBJ2-3; whether TRBD1, the table's D call, matches the DNA was not checked. TRBV21-1 is labeled a pseudogene. CDR3 length: 16 residues. CDR3 sequence: CASSKGDRGVTDTQYF. In DNA, the CDR3 is TGTGCCAGCAGCAAAGGGGACAGGGGCGTCACAGATACGCAGTATTTT.

The table lists this clonotype with a few counts. Its ends do not fully match the called genes, so a read error is possible. V usage is TRBV7-9 and J usage is TRBJ2-2; D is perhaps TRBD2 (5 bases). Germline V CDR1 and CDR2: SEHNR, FQNEAQ (reference sequence). CDR3 length: 12 residues. CDR3 in amino acids: CASSFRGGQLFF. The CDR3 DNA follows: TGTGCCAGCAGCTTCAGAGGCGGGCAGCTGTTTTTT.

The chain couples TRBV20-1 to TRBJ2-1; the D is unclear. The CDR3 is 10 amino acids. The germline V gene encodes CDR1 DFQATT and CDR2 SNEGSKA (reference sequence). The V and J ends lost 4 bases and 12 bases respectively, with 10 bases between them. In nucleotides, the CDR3 is TGCAGTGCTATGGGCTACCCGCAGTTCTTC. Its translation: CSAMGYPQFF.

This clonotype was seen repeatedly, ten times or more. The chain employs TRBV11-2 and TRBJ2-7; D may be TRBD1 or TRBD2 (5 bases each). This CDR3 contains 14 residues. V was cut by 5 bases and J by 6 bases, with 17 bases left in between. Looked up from germline, CDR1 is SGHAT and CDR2 is FQNNGV. The CDR3: CASSPPRERGEQYV. The CDR3, as DNA: TGTGCCAGCAGCCCCCCCAGGGAGCGTGGCGAGCAGTACGTC.

The rearrangement uses TRBV10-3 and TRBJ1-4, with 8 bases matching TRBD1. The CDR3 sequence is 14 residues long. The V gene's germline CDR1 is ENHRY and CDR2 SYGVKD. J lost 8 bases, V lost 2 bases, and 4 bases had no gene match. CDR3 nucleotide sequence: TGTGCCATCAGTGAGGACAGGGGAGGAGAAAAACTGTTTTTT. Residues: CAISEDRGGEKLFF.

This clonotype was counted between two and nine times. The rearrangement joins TRBV4-3 to TRBJ1-3; 7 positions match TRBD1. Unmatched junction bases numbered 5, after V lost 5 bases and J lost 1 base. This CDR3 region has 15 residues. From germline, CDR1 is LGHNA and CDR2 YSLEER. CDR3 amino acids: CASSDGQVSGNTIYF. The CDR3, as DNA: TGCGCCAGCAGCGACGGACAGGTATCTGGAAACACCATATATTTT.

The V and J genes are TRBV3-1 and TRBJ2-2; D might be TRBD1 (6 bases). Germline lookup yields CDR1 LGHDT and CDR2 YNNKEL (reference sequence). This CDR3 region has 15 residues. Trimming took 6 bases from V and 0 from J, leaving 11 bases between them. CDR3 DNA sequence: TGTGCCAGCAGTACCCAGGGGACGAACACCGGGGAGCTGTTTTTT. Amino acids: CASSTQGTNTGELFF.

This clonotype was counted between two and nine times. This chain uses TRBV5-1 with TRBJ2-7, with D perhaps matching TRBD2 (6 bases). The CDR3 loop spans 14 amino acids. From germline, CDR1 is SGHRS and CDR2 YFSETQ. Trimming took 0 bases from V and 7 from J, leaving 14 bases between them. The CDR3 bases are TGCGCCAGCAGCTTGGGGGAGGCAAGGGGAGAGCAGTACTTC. It specifies CASSLGEARGEQYF.

This clonotype was counted a few times. The V and J genes are TRBV28 and TRBJ1-5; 9 bases match TRBD1. The CDR3 has 12 amino acids. V was pared by 10 bases and J by 6 bases, with 4 bases of the junction left unmatched. Germline V lookup: CDR1 MDHEN, CDR2 SYDVKM. The CDR3 loop is CAITGGSQPQHF. The CDR3 DNA sequence: TGTGCCATCACAGGGGGCAGTCAGCCCCAGCATTTT. Full variable domain (remainder filled in from reference TRBV28 and TRBJ1-5): DVKVTQSSRYLVKRTGEKVFLECVQDMDHENMFWYRQDPGLGLRLIYFSYDVKMKEKGDIPEGYSVSREKKERFSLILESASTNQTSMYLCAITGGSQPQHFGDGTRLSIL.

The sample holds a few counts of this clonotype. The chain carries TRBV6-2 or TRBV6-3 and TRBJ2-2; D may be TRBD1 or TRBD2 (5 bases each). Trimming took 2 bases from V and 3 from J, leaving 10 bases between them. CDR3 length: 15 amino acids. CDR1 is MNHEY, CDR2 SVGEGT, per germline. The CDR3 here is CASSYTGAHTGELFF. The CDR3 coding sequence is TGTGCCAGCAGTTACACCGGGGCCCACACCGGGGAGCTGTTTTTT.

V gene TRBV6-2 or TRBV6-3 combines with J gene TRBJ2-7; D is undetermined. The V end lost 6 bases, the J end lost 2 bases, and 26 bases lay between the germline ends. Germline loops: CDR1 MNHEY, CDR2 SVGEGT. The CDR3 sequence is 18 residues long. CDR3 coding DNA: TGTGCCAGCAGCCCACGGCCCTCCACAAGACCCGAGACCTACGAGCAGTACGTC. Protein sequence: CASSPRPSTRPETYEQYV.

There are many counts of this clonotype. The V and J genes are TRBV27 and TRBJ1-1; D gene ambiguous. Germline CDR1 and CDR2: MNHEY and SMNVEV (reference sequence). CDR3 length equals 13 residues. V lost 3 bases to trimming and J lost 1 base, with 6 bases between them. CDR3 amino acids: CASSLLGNTEAFF. The CDR3 bases are TGTGCCAGCAGTTTGTTAGGGAACACTGAAGCTTTCTTT.